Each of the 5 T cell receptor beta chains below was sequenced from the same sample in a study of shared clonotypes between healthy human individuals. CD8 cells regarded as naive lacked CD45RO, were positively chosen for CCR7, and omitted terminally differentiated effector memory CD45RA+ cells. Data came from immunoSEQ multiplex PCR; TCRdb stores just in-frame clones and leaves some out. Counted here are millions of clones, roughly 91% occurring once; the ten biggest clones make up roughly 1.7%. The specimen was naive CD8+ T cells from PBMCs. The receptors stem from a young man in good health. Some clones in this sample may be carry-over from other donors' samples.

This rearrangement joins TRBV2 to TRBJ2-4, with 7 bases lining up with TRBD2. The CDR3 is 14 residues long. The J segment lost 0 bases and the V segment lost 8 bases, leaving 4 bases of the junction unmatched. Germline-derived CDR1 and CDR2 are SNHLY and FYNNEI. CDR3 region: CASGEGIAKNIQYF. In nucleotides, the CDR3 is TGTGCCAGCGGGGAGGGGATAGCCAAAAACATTCAGTACTTC.

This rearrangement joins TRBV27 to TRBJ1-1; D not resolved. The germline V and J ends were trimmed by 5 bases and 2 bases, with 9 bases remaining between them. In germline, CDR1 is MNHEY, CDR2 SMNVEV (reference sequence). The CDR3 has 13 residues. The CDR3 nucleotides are TGTGCCAGCAGTGAAGCCCAAAACACTGAAGCTTTCTTT. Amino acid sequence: CASSEAQNTEAFF.

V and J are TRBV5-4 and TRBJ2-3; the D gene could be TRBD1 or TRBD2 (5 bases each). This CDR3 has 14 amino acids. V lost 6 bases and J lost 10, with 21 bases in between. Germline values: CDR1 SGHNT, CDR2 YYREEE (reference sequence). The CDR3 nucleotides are TGTGCCAGCATCCCTAACTCCGATTCGGGACCGCAGTATTTT. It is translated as CASIPNSDSGPQYF.

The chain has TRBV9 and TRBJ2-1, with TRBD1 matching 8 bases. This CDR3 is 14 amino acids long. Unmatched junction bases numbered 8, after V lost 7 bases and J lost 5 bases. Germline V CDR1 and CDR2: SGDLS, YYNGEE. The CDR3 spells CASSQGAPNNEQFF. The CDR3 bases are TGTGCCAGCTCTCAGGGGGCACCGAACAATGAGCAGTTCTTC.

CDR3 protein: CASSLGTGEYQETQYF. The CDR3 coding sequence is TGTGCCAGCAGCTTAGGGACAGGGGAGTACCAAGAGACCCAGTACTTC. The chain uses TRBV7-9 and TRBJ2-5; TRBD1 matches 9 bases. The CDR3 is 16 residues long. Germline loops: CDR1 SEHNR, CDR2 FQNEAQ (reference sequence). V lost 1 base, J lost 0 bases, and 3 bases stayed unmatched. The full variable domain, in which reference TRBV7-9 and TRBJ2-5 provide the parts outside the CDR3, is DTGVSQNPRHKITKRGQNVTFRCDPISEHNRLYWYRQTLGQGPEFLTYFQNEAQLEKSRLLSDRFSAERPKGSFSTLEIQRTEQGDSAMYLCASSLGTGEYQETQYFGPGTRLLVL.